The TCR beta chain described here comes from a study of control samples from healthy donors and cancer patients. Produced via immunoSEQ multiplex PCR; TCRdb's table is partial and in-frame only. The table lists some 120,000 clones, roughly 90% of them singletons. Germline V CDR1 and CDR2: SGHNT, YENEEA. The CDR3 runs to 13 residues. Trimming took 8 bases from V and 7 from J, leaving 17 bases between them. V and J are TRBV11-3 and TRBJ2-5; TRBD1 is a possible D gene (5 bases). The clonotype originates from a young man in good health. Sample: blood. CDR3: CASLDLGTGTQYF. DNA of the CDR3: TGTGCCAGCCTCGACCTAGGCACAGGGACCCAGTACTTC.